These 6 T cell receptor beta chains share one sample of origin, sequenced in a study of spatial heterogeneity in lung cancer. TCRdb reanalysed the 5' RACE reads using MiXCR and keeps one entry per CDR3 protein. The table includes approximately 44,000 distinct CDR3 sequences, over 9.5% detected once. Time point specified: sample taken at primary tumor resection. Unsorted samples of tumor, nontumor lung or frozen PBMC had their whole RNA sequenced. Sequenced here: PBMCs, sampled at surgery. The receptors here all came from a female donor with early-stage non-small cell lung cancer.

This clonotype came up many times. This chain joins TRBV7-2 and TRBJ1-3; TRBD1 matches 7 bases. J gave up 0 bases and V 3 bases, and 5 bases lay outside the gene matches. Germline V gene sequence: CDR1 SGHTA, CDR2 FQGNSA. The CDR3 sequence is 16 residues long. CDR3 DNA sequence: TGTGCCAGCAGCTTCACAGGGGTCAGCTCTGGAAACACCATATATTTT. This translates into CASSFTGVSSGNTIYF.

This clonotype was found a few times. The chain is built from TRBV5-1 and TRBJ2-7, with TRBD1 identical over 8 bases. The CDR3 extends over 12 amino acids. The V gene end was trimmed by 2 bases and the J gene end by 6 bases; junction bases not matched to a gene: 1. Germline CDR1 and CDR2: SGHRS and YFSETQ. In nucleotides, the CDR3 is TGCGCCAGCAGCTTACAGGGGGTCGAGCAGTACTTC. It yields the protein CASSLQGVEQYF.

This clonotype was seen at least ten times. J is TRBJ1-5 and V is TRBV7-2; 9 bases map to TRBD1. The CDR3 length is 16 residues. Germline lookup yields CDR1 SGHTA and CDR2 FQGNSA. V lost 1 base and J lost 6; bases outside the gene matches: 7. Here the CDR3 reads CASSLDPQGASQPQHF. The CDR3 DNA reads TGTGCCAGCAGCTTAGACCCACAGGGGGCGAGTCAGCCCCAGCATTTT.

V and J are TRBV5-4 and TRBJ1-4; D ambiguous. The CDR3 has 13 amino acids. Trimming removed 0 bases from V and 4 bases from J, with 4 bases in between. Germline V lookup: CDR1 SGHNT, CDR2 YYREEE (reference sequence). The CDR3 loop is CASSLDGNEKLFF. CDR3 DNA sequence: TGTGCCAGCAGCTTGGACGGTAATGAAAAACTGTTTTTT.

V usage is TRBV6-5 and J usage is TRBJ1-5, with 11 bases fitting TRBD1. The CDR3 consists of 18 residues. J lost 4 bases, V lost 2 bases, and 10 bases had no gene match. Germline V lookup: CDR1 MNHEY, CDR2 SVGAGI. The CDR3 loop reads CASSYVDRGLKGNQPQHF. The CDR3 nucleotides read TGTGCCAGCAGTTACGTGGACAGGGGGCTTAAGGGGAATCAGCCCCAGCATTTT.

Many counts were recorded for this clonotype. V gene TRBV29-1 combines with J gene TRBJ1-1, with D perhaps TRBD1 (5 bases). Germline CDR1 and CDR2: SQVTM and ANQGSEA. This CDR3 has 13 residues. V was clipped by 3 bases and J by 0 bases, with 8 bases between them. The CDR3 sequence: CSVEEGMNTEAFF. The CDR3 region has the DNA TGCAGCGTTGAGGAGGGGATGAACACTGAAGCTTTCTTT.